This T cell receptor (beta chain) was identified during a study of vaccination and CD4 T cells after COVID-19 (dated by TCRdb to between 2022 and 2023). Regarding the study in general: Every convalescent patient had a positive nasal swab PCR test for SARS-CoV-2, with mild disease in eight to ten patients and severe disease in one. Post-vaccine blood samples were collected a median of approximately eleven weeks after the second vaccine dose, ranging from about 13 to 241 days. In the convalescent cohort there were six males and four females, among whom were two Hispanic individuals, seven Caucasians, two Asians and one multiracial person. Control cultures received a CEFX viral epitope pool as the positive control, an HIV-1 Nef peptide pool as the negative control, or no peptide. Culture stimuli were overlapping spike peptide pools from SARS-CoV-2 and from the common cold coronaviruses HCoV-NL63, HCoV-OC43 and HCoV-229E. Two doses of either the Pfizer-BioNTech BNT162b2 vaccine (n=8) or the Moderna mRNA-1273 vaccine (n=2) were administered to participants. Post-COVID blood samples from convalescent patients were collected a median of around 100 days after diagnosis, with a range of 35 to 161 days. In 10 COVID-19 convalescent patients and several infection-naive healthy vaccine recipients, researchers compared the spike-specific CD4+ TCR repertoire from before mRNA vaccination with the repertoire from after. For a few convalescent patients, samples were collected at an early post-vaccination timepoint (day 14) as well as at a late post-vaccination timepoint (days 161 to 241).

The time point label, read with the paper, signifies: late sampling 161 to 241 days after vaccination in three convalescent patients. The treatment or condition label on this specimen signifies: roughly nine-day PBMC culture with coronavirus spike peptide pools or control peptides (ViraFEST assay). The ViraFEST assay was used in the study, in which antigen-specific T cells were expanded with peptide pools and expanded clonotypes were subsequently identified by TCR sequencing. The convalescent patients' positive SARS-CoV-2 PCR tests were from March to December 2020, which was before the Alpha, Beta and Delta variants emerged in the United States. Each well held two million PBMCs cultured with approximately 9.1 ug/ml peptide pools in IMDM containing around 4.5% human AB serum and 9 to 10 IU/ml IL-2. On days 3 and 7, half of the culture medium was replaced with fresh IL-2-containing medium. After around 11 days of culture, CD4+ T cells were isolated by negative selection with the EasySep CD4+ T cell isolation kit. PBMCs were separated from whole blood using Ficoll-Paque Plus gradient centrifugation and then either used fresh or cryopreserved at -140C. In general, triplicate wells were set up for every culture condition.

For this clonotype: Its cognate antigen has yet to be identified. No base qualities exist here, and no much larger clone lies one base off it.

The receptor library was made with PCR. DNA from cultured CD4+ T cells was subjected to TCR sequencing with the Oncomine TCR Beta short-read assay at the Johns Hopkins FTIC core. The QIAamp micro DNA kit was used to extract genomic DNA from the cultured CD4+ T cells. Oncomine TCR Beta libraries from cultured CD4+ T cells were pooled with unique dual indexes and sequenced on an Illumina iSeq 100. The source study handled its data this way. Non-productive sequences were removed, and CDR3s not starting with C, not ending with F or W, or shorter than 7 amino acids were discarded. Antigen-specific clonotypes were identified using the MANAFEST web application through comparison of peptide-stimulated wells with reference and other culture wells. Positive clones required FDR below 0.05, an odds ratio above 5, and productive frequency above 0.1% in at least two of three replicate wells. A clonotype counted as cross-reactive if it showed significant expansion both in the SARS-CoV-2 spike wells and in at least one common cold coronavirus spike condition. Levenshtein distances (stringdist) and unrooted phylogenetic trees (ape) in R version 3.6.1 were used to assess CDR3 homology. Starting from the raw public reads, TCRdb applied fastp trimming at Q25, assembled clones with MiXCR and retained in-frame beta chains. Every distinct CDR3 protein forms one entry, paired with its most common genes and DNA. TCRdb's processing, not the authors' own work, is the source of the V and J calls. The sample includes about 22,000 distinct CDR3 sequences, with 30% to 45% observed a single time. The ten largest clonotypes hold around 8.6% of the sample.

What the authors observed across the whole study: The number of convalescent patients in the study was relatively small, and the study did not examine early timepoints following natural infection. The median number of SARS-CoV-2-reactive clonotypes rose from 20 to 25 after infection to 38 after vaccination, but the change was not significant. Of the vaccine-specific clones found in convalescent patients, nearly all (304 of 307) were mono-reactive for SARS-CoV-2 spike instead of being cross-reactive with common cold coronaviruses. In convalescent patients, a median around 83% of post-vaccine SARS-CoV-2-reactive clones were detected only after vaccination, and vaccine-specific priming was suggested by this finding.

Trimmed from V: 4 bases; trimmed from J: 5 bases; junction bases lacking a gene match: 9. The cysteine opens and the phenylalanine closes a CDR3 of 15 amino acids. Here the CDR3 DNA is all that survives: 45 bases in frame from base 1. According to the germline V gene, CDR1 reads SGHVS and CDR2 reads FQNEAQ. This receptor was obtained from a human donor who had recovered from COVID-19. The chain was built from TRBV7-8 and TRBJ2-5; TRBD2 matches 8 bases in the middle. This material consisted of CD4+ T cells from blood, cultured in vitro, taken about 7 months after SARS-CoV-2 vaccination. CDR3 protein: CASSSSHSGKETQYF. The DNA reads TGTGCCAGCAGCTCATCCCATAGCGGGAAGGAGACCCAGTACTTC.